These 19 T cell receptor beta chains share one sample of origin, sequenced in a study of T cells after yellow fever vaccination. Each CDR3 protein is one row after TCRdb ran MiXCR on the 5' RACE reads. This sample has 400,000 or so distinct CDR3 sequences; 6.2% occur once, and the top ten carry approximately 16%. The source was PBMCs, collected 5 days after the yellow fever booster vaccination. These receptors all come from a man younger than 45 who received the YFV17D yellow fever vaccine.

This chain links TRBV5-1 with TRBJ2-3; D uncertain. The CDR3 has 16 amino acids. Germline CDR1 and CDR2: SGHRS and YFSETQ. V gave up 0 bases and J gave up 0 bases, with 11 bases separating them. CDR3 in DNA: TGCGCCAGCAGCTTGGGGCCAGGTACTAGCACAGATACGCAGTATTTT. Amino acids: CASSLGPGTSTDTQYF. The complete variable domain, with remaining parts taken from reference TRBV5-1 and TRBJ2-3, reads KAGVTQTPRYLIKTRGQQVTLSCSPISGHRSVSWYQQTPGQGLQFLFEYFSETQRNKGNFPGRFSGRQFSNSRSEMNVSTLELGDSALYLCASSLGPGTSTDTQYFGPGTRLTVL.

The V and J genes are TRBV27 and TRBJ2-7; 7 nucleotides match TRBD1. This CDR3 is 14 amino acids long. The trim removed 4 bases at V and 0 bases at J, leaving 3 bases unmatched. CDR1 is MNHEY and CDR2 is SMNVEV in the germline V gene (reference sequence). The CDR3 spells CASSSTGSSYEQYF. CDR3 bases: TGTGCCAGCAGTTCGACAGGGAGCTCCTACGAGCAGTACTTC.

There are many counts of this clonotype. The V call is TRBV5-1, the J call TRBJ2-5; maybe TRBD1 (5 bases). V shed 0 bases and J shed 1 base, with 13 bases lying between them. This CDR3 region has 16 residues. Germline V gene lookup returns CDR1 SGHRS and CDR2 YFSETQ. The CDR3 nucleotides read TGCGCCAGCAGCTTGGGTTCAGGGTTCTTCCAAGAGACCCAGTACTTC. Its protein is CASSLGSGFFQETQYF. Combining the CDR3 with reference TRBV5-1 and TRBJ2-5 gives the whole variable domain KAGVTQTPRYLIKTRGQQVTLSCSPISGHRSVSWYQQTPGQGLQFLFEYFSETQRNKGNFPGRFSGRQFSNSRSEMNVSTLELGDSALYLCASSLGSGFFQETQYFGPGTRLLVL.

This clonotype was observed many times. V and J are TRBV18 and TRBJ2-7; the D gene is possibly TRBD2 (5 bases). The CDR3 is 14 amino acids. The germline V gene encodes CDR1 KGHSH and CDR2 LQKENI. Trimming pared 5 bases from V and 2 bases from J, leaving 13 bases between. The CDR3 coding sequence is TGTGCCAGCTCAACAGCGGACGGGGCCTACGAGCAGTACTTC. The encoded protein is CASSTADGAYEQYF.

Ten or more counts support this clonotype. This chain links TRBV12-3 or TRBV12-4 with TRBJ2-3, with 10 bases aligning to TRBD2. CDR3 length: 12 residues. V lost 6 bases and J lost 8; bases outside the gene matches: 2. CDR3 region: CASRRLAGTQYF. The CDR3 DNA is TGTGCCAGCAGACGACTAGCGGGTACGCAGTATTTT.

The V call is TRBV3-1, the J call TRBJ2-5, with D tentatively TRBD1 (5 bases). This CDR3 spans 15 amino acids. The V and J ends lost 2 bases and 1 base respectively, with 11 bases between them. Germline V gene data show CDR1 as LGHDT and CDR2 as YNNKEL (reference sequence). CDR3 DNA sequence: TGTGCCAGCAGCCAAACACGGACAAGCCAAGAGACCCAGTACTTC. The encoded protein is CASSQTRTSQETQYF.

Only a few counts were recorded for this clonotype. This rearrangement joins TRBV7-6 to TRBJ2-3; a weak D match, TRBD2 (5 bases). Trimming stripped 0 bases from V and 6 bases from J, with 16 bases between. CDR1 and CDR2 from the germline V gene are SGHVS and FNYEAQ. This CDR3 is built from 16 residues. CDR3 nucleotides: TGTGCCAGCAGCTTAGCGGGTGGGCCGGGCGGGGATACGCAGTATTTT. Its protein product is CASSLAGGPGGDTQYF.

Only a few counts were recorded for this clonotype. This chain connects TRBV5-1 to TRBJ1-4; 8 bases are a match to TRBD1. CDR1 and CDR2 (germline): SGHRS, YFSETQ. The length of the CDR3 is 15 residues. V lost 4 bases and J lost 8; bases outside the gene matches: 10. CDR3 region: CASSPNPTGVEKLFF. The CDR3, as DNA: TGCGCCAGCAGCCCCAACCCGACAGGGGTCGAAAAACTGTTTTTT. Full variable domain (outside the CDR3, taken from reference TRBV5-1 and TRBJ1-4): KAGVTQTPRYLIKTRGQQVTLSCSPISGHRSVSWYQQTPGQGLQFLFEYFSETQRNKGNFPGRFSGRQFSNSRSEMNVSTLELGDSALYLCASSPNPTGVEKLFFGSGTQLSVL.

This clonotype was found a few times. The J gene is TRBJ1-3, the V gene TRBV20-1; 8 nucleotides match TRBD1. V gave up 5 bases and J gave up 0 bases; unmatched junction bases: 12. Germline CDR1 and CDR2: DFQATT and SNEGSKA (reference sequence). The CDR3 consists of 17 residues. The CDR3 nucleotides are TGCAGTGCTGACACAGGACAGGGAACGAGCTCTGGAAACACCATATATTTT. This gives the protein CSADTGQGTSSGNTIYF.

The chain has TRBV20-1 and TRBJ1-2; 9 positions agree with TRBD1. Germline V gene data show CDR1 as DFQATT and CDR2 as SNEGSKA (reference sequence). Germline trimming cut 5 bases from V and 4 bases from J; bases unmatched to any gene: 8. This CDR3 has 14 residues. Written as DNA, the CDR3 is TGCAGTGCTGGCGGAGGGGACAGGGTCTATGGCTACACCTTC. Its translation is CSAGGGDRVYGYTF.

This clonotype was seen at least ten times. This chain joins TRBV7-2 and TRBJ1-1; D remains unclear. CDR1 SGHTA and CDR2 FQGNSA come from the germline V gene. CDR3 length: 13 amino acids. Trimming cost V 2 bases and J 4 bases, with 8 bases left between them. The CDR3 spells CASSLTRPTEAFF. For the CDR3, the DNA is TGTGCCAGCAGCTTAACGAGACCCACTGAAGCTTTCTTT.

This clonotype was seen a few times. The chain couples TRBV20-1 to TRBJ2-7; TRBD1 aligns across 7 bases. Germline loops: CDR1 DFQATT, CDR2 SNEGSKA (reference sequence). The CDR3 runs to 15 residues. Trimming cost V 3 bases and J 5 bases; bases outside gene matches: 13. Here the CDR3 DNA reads TGCAGTGCTAGTGGGTGGGCAGGGGGTAACAACGAGCAGTACTTC. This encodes CSASGWAGGNNEQYF.

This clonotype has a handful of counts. The CDR3 bases are TGCAGTGCCAAATCCGGGACAAGAGGGGAAAAACTGTTTTTT. Protein: CSAKSGTRGEKLFF. The chain recombines TRBV20-1 with TRBJ1-4; TRBD1 is a possible D gene (6 bases). V was cut by 6 bases and J by 8 bases, with 19 bases left in between. The CDR3 extends over 14 amino acids. Germline V lookup: CDR1 DFQATT, CDR2 SNEGSKA (reference sequence).

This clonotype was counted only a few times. CDR3 protein: CASRRLAGEGEQYF. The CDR3 DNA reads as TGTGCCAGCAGACGACTAGCGGGAGAGGGGGAGCAGTACTTC. The chain recombines TRBV6-5 with TRBJ2-7; 12 bases map to TRBD2. Germline V lookup: CDR1 MNHEY, CDR2 SVGAGI. With V trimmed by 6 bases and J by 7 bases, 7 bases remained unmatched. The CDR3 is made up of 14 amino acids.

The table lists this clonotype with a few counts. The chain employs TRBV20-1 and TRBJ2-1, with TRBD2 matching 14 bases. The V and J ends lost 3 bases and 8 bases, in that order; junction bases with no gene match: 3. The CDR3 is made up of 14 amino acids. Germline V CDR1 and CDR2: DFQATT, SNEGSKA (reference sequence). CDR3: CSASWTSGRYEQFF. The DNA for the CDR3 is TGCAGTGCTAGCTGGACTAGCGGGAGGTATGAGCAGTTCTTC.

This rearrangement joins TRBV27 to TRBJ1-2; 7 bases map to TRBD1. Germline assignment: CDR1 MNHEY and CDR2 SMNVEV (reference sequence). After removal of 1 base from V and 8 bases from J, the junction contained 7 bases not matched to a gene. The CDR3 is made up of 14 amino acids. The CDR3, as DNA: TGTGCCAGCAGTTTATATTCGGACAGGAGCGGCTACACCTTC. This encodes CASSLYSDRSGYTF.

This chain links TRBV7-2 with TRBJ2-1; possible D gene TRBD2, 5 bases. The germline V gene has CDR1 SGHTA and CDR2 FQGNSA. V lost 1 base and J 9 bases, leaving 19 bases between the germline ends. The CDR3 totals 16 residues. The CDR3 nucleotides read TGTGCCAGCAGCTTAGAGACCGGGAAAGGAGGTGGTGAGCAGTTCTTC. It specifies CASSLETGKGGGEQFF.

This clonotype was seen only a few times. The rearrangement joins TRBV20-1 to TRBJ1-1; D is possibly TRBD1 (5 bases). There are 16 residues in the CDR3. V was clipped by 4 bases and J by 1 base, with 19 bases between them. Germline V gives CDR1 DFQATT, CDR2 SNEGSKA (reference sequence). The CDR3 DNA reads TGCAGTGCTAACCCCTGGGCAGGTAGGGGGAACACTGAAGCTTTCTTT. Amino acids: CSANPWAGRGNTEAFF.

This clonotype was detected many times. CDR3 sequence reads: CASSLELGAGYGYTF. CDR3 in DNA: TGTGCCAGCAGCTTAGAGTTGGGGGCTGGCTATGGCTACACCTTC. This rearrangement joins TRBV7-9 to TRBJ1-2; a weak D match, TRBD1 (6 bases). Trimming stripped 1 base from V and 4 bases from J, with 13 bases between. Germline V lookup: CDR1 SEHNR, CDR2 FQNEAQ (reference sequence). There are 15 residues in the CDR3.